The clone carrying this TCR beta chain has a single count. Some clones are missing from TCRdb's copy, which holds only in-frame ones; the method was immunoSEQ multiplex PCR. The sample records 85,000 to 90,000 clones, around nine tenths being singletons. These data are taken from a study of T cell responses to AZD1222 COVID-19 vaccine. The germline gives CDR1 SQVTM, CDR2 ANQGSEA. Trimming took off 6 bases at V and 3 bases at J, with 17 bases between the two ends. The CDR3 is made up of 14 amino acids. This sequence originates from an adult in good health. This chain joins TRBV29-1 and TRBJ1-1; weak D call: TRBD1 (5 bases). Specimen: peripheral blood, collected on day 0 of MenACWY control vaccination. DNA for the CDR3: TGCAGCGTATGGTCTGGGCAGGGAGACACTGAAGCTTTCTTT. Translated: CSVWSGQGDTEAFF.